This note documents a single TCR beta chain sequence. The data stem from a study of T cell responses to AZD1222 COVID-19 vaccine. Method: immunoSEQ multiplex PCR; TCRdb's copy keeps in-frame clones and lacks some. This table has 95,000 to 120,000 clones, 88% appearing once. The CDR3 has 15 amino acids. The sequence was obtained from an adult who received the AZD1222 COVID-19 vaccine. This specimen was peripheral blood, taken 28 days after the second AZD1222 dose. This chain connects TRBV21-1 to TRBJ1-5. TRBV21-1 is classified as a pseudogene. The CDR3 bases are TGTGCCAGCAGCCGAATGACACCTAGAAATCAGCCCCAGCATTTT. The encoded protein is CASSRMTPRNQPQHF.